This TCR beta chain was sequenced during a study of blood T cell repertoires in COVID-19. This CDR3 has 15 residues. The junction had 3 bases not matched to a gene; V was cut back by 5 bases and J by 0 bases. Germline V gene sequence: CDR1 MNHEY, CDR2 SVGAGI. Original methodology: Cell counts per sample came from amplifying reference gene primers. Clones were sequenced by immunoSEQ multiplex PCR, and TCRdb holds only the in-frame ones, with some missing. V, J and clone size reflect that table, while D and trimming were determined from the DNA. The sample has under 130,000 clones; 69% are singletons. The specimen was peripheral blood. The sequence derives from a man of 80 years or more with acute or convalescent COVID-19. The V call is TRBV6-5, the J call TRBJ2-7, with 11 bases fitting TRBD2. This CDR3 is CASSSTSGSSYEQYF. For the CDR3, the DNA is TGTGCCAGCAGTAGTACTAGCGGGAGCTCCTACGAGCAGTACTTC.